This T cell receptor (beta chain) was observed in a study of cytomegalovirus exposure and HLA in healthy donors. Trimming at V came to 1 base and at J to 4 bases, leaving 5 bases not matched to a gene. Germline CDR1 is MGHRA and CDR2 is YSYEKL. CDR3 length: 16 amino acids. Measured with immunoSEQ multiplex PCR; TCRdb has only the in-frame clones, and not every one. This table has under 300,000 clones, around 91% appearing once. The clonotype was recovered from a young woman in good health and CMV-seronegative. This sequence joins TRBV4-1 and TRBJ2-1, with TRBD1 identical over 9 bases. Sequences were obtained from PBMCs. This CDR3 reads CASSQVLGQGYNEQFF. Written as DNA, the CDR3 is TGCGCCAGCAGCCAAGTACTGGGACAGGGATACAATGAGCAGTTCTTC.